A single sample gave rise to the 5 T cell receptor beta chains below, sequenced in a study of blood T cell repertoires in COVID-19. Method: immunoSEQ multiplex PCR; TCRdb's copy keeps in-frame clones and lacks some. Of over 150,000 clones listed, approximately 84% were seen once; the top ten hold 6.9%. Source material: peripheral blood. These TCRs come from a human donor with acute or convalescent COVID-19. The donor label of this sample is uncertain.

The rearrangement joins TRBV7-2 to TRBJ1-2, with 7 nucleotides matching TRBD1. V trimming: 5 bases; J trimming: 4 bases; junction bases outside the gene matches: 7. The CDR3 is 14 amino acids. CDR1 is SGHTA and CDR2 is FQGNSA in the germline V gene. The CDR3 DNA follows: TGTGCCAGCAGCCGCGGAGGGGACAGCTATGGCTACACCTTC. Protein sequence: CASSRGGDSYGYTF.

The chain couples TRBV5-4 to TRBJ1-2; D call uncertain. The CDR3 is made up of 14 amino acids. CDR1 is SGHNT, CDR2 YYREEE, per germline (reference sequence). V lost 0 bases and J lost 2, with 8 bases in between. CDR3 loop: CASSLGQINYGYTF. The CDR3 nucleotides read TGTGCCAGCAGCTTGGGACAAATCAACTATGGCTACACCTTC.

This clone was detected only once. The J gene is TRBJ1-1, the V gene TRBV28; no definite D call. CDR1 is MDHEN and CDR2 is SYDVKM in the germline V gene. This CDR3 comprises 13 residues. The V and J ends lost 7 bases and 2 bases respectively, with 11 bases between them. CDR3 coding DNA: TGTGCCAGCATCCCGAGGCCTAACACTGAAGCTTTCTTT. Its translation is CASIPRPNTEAFF. The whole variable domain, remainder taken from reference TRBV28 and TRBJ1-1, is DVKVTQSSRYLVKRTGEKVFLECVQDMDHENMFWYRQDPGLGLRLIYFSYDVKMKEKGDIPEGYSVSREKKERFSLILESASTNQTSMYLCASIPRPNTEAFFGQGTRLTVV.

The chain employs TRBV25-1 and TRBJ2-1; 9 bases map to TRBD1. Germline assignment: CDR1 MGHDK and CDR2 SYGVNS. Losses at the gene ends were 3 bases for V and 3 bases for J; bases not matched to a gene: 6. The CDR3 contains 16 residues. The CDR3 loop reads CASSEHRGLGYNEQFF. DNA for the CDR3: TGTGCCAGCAGTGAGCACAGGGGGCTAGGCTACAATGAGCAGTTCTTC.

This chain links TRBV5-1 with TRBJ2-2, with 8 bases fitting TRBD2. The V and J ends lost 2 bases and 5 bases, in that order; junction bases with no gene match: 14. CDR1 and CDR2 from the germline V gene are SGHRS and YFSETQ. The CDR3 has 18 amino acids. DNA of the CDR3: TGCGCCAGCAGCTTAATTAATCTAGCGGGCCCGGGTACCGGGGAGCTGTTTTTT. It is translated as CASSLINLAGPGTGELFF. The full variable domain, completed using reference TRBV5-1 and TRBJ2-2, is KAGVTQTPRYLIKTRGQQVTLSCSPISGHRSVSWYQQTPGQGLQFLFEYFSETQRNKGNFPGRFSGRQFSNSRSEMNVSTLELGDSALYLCASSLINLAGPGTGELFFGEGSRLTVL.